The 26 T cell receptor beta chains below were found in one sample sequenced in a study of shared clonotypes between healthy human individuals (TCRdb year 2020). Library prep was done by the immunoSEQ multiplex PCR assay. Held by TCRdb, this immuneACCESS table contains in-frame sequences only and omits some clones. Under half of the omission traces to an unresolved V gene where checked; the cause of the rest is unknown. The sample yields 650,000 to 700,000 clones; 90% were counted once. 30% to 40% of the sample is held by the ten biggest clonotypes. The sequenced sample consisted of memory CD8+ T cells from PBMCs. Interpreted using the paper, the cell subset or site label stands for: CD45RO+ cells pooled with CCR7-negative TemRA cells. These TCRs come from a man aged 18 to 35 in good health. Some clones in this sample may be carry-over from other donors' samples.

This chain connects TRBV7-9 to TRBJ2-2; possible D gene TRBD1, 6 bases. Germline CDR1 and CDR2: SEHNR and FQNEAQ (reference sequence). The V gene lost 1 base and the J gene lost 0 bases, with 18 bases spanning the gap. This CDR3 comprises 19 residues. The CDR3 DNA sequence: TGTGCCAGCAGCTTAGGGGCCAGGGGCGCCACCCCGAACACCGGGGAGCTGTTTTTT. Translating gives CASSLGARGATPNTGELFF. The full variable domain, completed using reference TRBV7-9 and TRBJ2-2, is DTGVSQNPRHKITKRGQNVTFRCDPISEHNRLYWYRQTLGQGPEFLTYFQNEAQLEKSRLLSDRFSAERPKGSFSTLEIQRTEQGDSAMYLCASSLGARGATPNTGELFFGEGSRLTVL.

This chain links TRBV29-1 with TRBJ2-1, with D perhaps matching TRBD1 or TRBD2 (6 bases each). CDR3 length: 15 amino acids. With 3 bases removed from V and 0 bases from J, the gap between germline ends came to 12 bases. CDR1 is SQVTM and CDR2 is ANQGSEA in the germline V gene. The CDR3 reads CSVEGGTLSYNEQFF. The CDR3 region has the DNA TGCAGCGTTGAGGGCGGGACACTCTCCTACAATGAGCAGTTCTTC.

Concerning this clone: An end of the junction does not agree with germline; a read error may underlie this. This chain links TRBV5-5 with TRBJ1-2; D ambiguous. Germline V gives CDR1 SGHKS, CDR2 YYEKEE (reference sequence). The CDR3 consists of 8 residues. The CDR3 is CASSGRIF. The DNA of the CDR3 is TGTGCCAGCAGCGGACGGATTTTC.

The V gene is TRBV4-3, the J gene TRBJ2-3, with D perhaps matching TRBD1 or TRBD2 (6 bases each). CDR1 is LGHNA, CDR2 YSLEER, per germline. The CDR3 is 16 residues long. Trimming removed 1 base at V and 5 bases at J, with 16 bases between. The CDR3 sequence: CASSQVVGGVRDTQYF. CDR3 DNA: TGCGCCAGCAGCCAAGTGGTCGGGGGCGTTAGAGATACGCAGTATTTT.

V is TRBV28 and J is TRBJ1-5; D perhaps matches TRBD1 (6 bases). Trimming removed 5 bases at V and 6 bases at J, with 17 bases between. Germline CDR1 MDHEN, CDR2 SYDVKM. The CDR3 has 15 amino acids. Here the CDR3 reads CASSTSYRDFQPQHF. CDR3 in DNA: TGTGCCAGCAGTACATCTTACAGGGATTTTCAGCCCCAGCATTTT.

CDR3 region: CASSSTGTYYNEQFF. CDR3 bases: TGTGCCAGCAGCTCGACCGGGACGTATTACAATGAGCAGTTCTTC. The rearrangement links TRBV7-3 to TRBJ2-1; TRBD1 or TRBD2 may be the D gene (5 bases each). This CDR3 region has 15 residues. Per germline, CDR1 SGHTA and CDR2 FQGTGA. Trimming pared 4 bases from V and 4 bases from J, leaving 14 bases between.

About this clone: Other DNA sequences in the sample encode the same CDR3. V usage is TRBV4-3 and J usage is TRBJ2-7; 12 nucleotides match TRBD2. V gave up 3 bases and J gave up 2 bases; unmatched junction bases: 11. CDR3 size: 18 residues. Germline V lookup: CDR1 LGHNA, CDR2 YSLEER. CDR3 bases: TGCGCCAGCAGCCAGGAGCCCTGGACTAGCGGGATGCCCTACGAGCAGTACTTC. Its translation is CASSQEPWTSGMPYEQYF.

This clone was picked up one time. The V gene is TRBV27, the J gene TRBJ2-1; 11 nucleotides match TRBD1. The trim removed 4 bases at V and 8 bases at J, leaving 7 bases unmatched. The germline V gene has CDR1 MNHEY and CDR2 SMNVEV (reference sequence). The CDR3 has 15 residues. CDR3 nucleotide sequence: TGTGCCAGCAGTTGGGACAGGGGGTCCAGCGATGAGCAGTTCTTC. As protein: CASSWDRGSSDEQFF.

This clone showed up just once. CDR3 sequence: CASSLAGDYYGYTF. CDR3 coding DNA: TGTGCCAGCAGTTTAGCAGGGGATTACTATGGCTACACCTTC. V gene TRBV27 combines with J gene TRBJ1-2; D may be TRBD1 (6 bases). Per the germline V gene, CDR1 is MNHEY and CDR2 is SMNVEV (reference sequence). The ends were cut back, 2 bases at V and 3 bases at J, with 10 bases in the middle. The CDR3 contains 14 residues.

The chain couples TRBV28 to TRBJ2-5, with D unresolved. CDR1 and CDR2 from the germline V gene are MDHEN and SYDVKM. The V end lost 7 bases, the J end lost 1 base, and 7 bases lay between the germline ends. The CDR3 has 12 amino acids. CDR3 region: CASMDLQETQYF. In nucleotides, the CDR3 is TGTGCCAGCATGGACCTCCAAGAGACCCAGTACTTC.

The V and J genes are TRBV2 and TRBJ1-1; the D gene is possibly TRBD1 (5 bases). CDR3 length: 14 residues. V lost 1 base to trimming and J lost 1 base, with 7 bases between them. Germline V lookup: CDR1 SNHLY, CDR2 FYNNEI. CDR3 coding DNA: TGTGCCAGCAGTGAAGAAGGACAGAACACTGAAGCTTTCTTT. Encoded protein: CASSEEGQNTEAFF.

This rearrangement joins TRBV9 to TRBJ1-2; 7 bases line up with TRBD1. Germline lookup yields CDR1 SGDLS and CDR2 YYNGEE. CDR3 length equals 16 residues. The V gene end was trimmed by 4 bases and the J gene end by 0 bases; junction bases not matched to a gene: 9. The CDR3 is CASSTYRGSPNYGYTF. The CDR3 bases are TGTGCCAGCAGCACATACAGGGGAAGTCCTAACTATGGCTACACCTTC.

J is TRBJ1-2 and V is TRBV15; D may be TRBD1 (5 bases). Germline CDR1 is LNHNV and CDR2 is YYDKDF (reference sequence). CDR3 length: 13 residues. Trimming removed 1 base at V and 2 bases at J, with 5 bases between. The CDR3 region is CATSRGDNYGYTF. CDR3 bases: TGTGCCACCAGCAGAGGGGACAACTATGGCTACACCTTC.

The CDR3 coding sequence is TGTGCCAGCAGCGCCAGGACTAGCGTCGGCTACGAGCAGTACTTC. Its translation is CASSARTSVGYEQYF. The V and J genes are TRBV7-9 and TRBJ2-7; 9 nucleotides line up with TRBD2. The ends lost 5 bases at V and 3 bases at J; junction bases unmatched: 8. CDR1 SEHNR and CDR2 FQNEAQ come from the germline V gene (reference sequence). The CDR3 has 15 residues.

CDR3 sequence (DNA): TGTGCCAGCAGCTTAGATTTGCGGACAGGGGAAGCTTTGGGCTACACCTTC. As protein: CASSLDLRTGEALGYTF. The chain employs TRBV11-2 and TRBJ1-2; 9 nucleotides line up with TRBD1. Trimming at V came to 0 bases and at J to 8 bases, leaving 13 bases not matched to a gene. Germline CDR1 is SGHAT and CDR2 is FQNNGV. This CDR3 has 17 residues.

V is TRBV27 and J is TRBJ2-1; D is perhaps TRBD1 (5 bases). Trimming removed 5 bases at V and 3 bases at J, with 8 bases between. The CDR3 consists of 13 residues. Germline V lookup: CDR1 MNHEY, CDR2 SMNVEV (reference sequence). CDR3: CASSVRDYNEQFF. CDR3 DNA: TGTGCCAGCAGTGTCAGGGACTACAATGAGCAGTTCTTC.

The V gene is TRBV9, the J gene TRBJ2-6; 8 bases line up with TRBD2. This CDR3 has 13 residues. V trimming: 0 bases; J trimming: 15 bases; junction bases outside the gene matches: 5. Germline CDR1 is SGDLS and CDR2 is YYNGEE. The CDR3 sequence: CASSVVSREALTF. The DNA for the CDR3 is TGTGCCAGCAGCGTAGTCTCGCGGGAGGCCCTGACTTTC.

This chain links TRBV7-3 with TRBJ2-1; TRBD2 matches 11 bases. The length of the CDR3 is 15 residues. Looked up from germline, CDR1 is SGHTA and CDR2 is FQGTGA. The V and J ends lost 1 base and 8 bases, in that order; junction bases with no gene match: 4. Written as DNA, the CDR3 is TGTGCCAGCAGCTTAAGTACTAGCGGGAGTTATGAGCAGTTCTTC. This translates into CASSLSTSGSYEQFF.

This chain joins TRBV27 and TRBJ1-4; TRBD1 matches at 7 bases. The germline gives CDR1 MNHEY, CDR2 SMNVEV (reference sequence). CDR3 size: 13 residues. Trimming removed 9 bases from V and 7 bases from J; junction bases left unmatched: 8. For the CDR3, the DNA is TGTGCCAGACCCGACAGGGCCGGTGAAAAACTGTTTTTT. Protein sequence: CARPDRAGEKLFF.

This clone appeared once. This sequence joins TRBV11-3 and TRBJ1-2, with TRBD1 as a possible D gene (6 bases). The CDR3 consists of 17 residues. V lost 4 bases and J lost 2, with 20 bases in between. The germline CDR1 and CDR2 sequences are SGHNT and YENEEA. The CDR3 nucleotides read TGTGCCAGCAGCTCCACCAGACGGGGGGGGCACAACTATGGCTACACCTTC. Translating gives CASSSTRRGGHNYGYTF.

The chain couples TRBV6-5 to TRBJ1-2, with D possibly being TRBD1 (6 bases). Trimming cost V 3 bases and J 4 bases, with 9 bases left between them. The CDR3 consists of 13 residues. Germline V gene data show CDR1 as MNHEY and CDR2 as SVGAGI. As DNA, the CDR3 is TGTGCCAGCAGTTATTTGACAGGCTATGGCTACACCTTC. Protein product: CASSYLTGYGYTF.

This chain uses TRBV4-1 with TRBJ2-3; D may correspond to TRBD1 or TRBD2 (5 bases each). The CDR3 contains 15 residues. Between the trimmed V and J ends, which lost 4 bases and 4 bases, there was a span of 15 bases. CDR1 is MGHRA and CDR2 is YSYEKL in the germline V gene. CDR3 DNA sequence: TGCGCCAGCAGCCCTGGACGAGAGGGGCCAGATACGCAGTATTTT. This codes for CASSPGREGPDTQYF.

This clone has just one count. The chain couples TRBV28 to TRBJ1-6; D is uncertain. V lost 6 bases to trimming and J lost 7 bases, with 10 bases between them. The CDR3 contains 13 residues. The germline gives CDR1 MDHEN, CDR2 SYDVKM. The CDR3 DNA follows: TGTGCCAGCAGGGTGACACAGAATTCACCCCTCCACTTT. It translates to CASRVTQNSPLHF.

The chain has TRBV7-9 and TRBJ2-1; the D is unclear. Germline V gene sequence: CDR1 SEHNR, CDR2 FQNEAQ (reference sequence). This CDR3 contains 12 residues. The V end lost 5 bases, the J end lost 5 bases, and 7 bases lay between the germline ends. CDR3 sequence reads: CASSAQNNEQFF. DNA for the CDR3: TGTGCCAGCAGCGCCCAGAACAATGAGCAGTTCTTC.

This clone has just one count. V gene TRBV7-9 combines with J gene TRBJ1-6, with 7 bases identical to TRBD1. Unmatched junction bases numbered 10, after V lost 5 bases and J lost 6 bases. Germline CDR1 is SEHNR and CDR2 is FQNEAQ (reference sequence). The CDR3 runs to 16 residues. This CDR3 reads CASSHRTGTVNSPLHF. DNA of the CDR3: TGTGCCAGCAGCCACAGAACCGGGACAGTTAATTCACCCCTCCACTTT.

The chain couples TRBV14 to TRBJ2-5, with D uncertain. Germline V gene lookup returns CDR1 SGHDN and CDR2 FVKESK. Trimming cost V 6 bases and J 5 bases, with 4 bases left between them. The CDR3 is 10 amino acids. CDR3 sequence: CASSGETQYF. In DNA form, the CDR3 reads TGTGCCAGCAGTGGGGAGACCCAGTACTTC.